This T cell receptor beta chain was recorded in a study of T cells in Graves' hyperthyroidism and ophthalmopathy. Sampled blood dates from first hyperthyroidism diagnosis, and it precedes any ophthalmopathy symptoms. Approximately 9.3 ml of fresh peripheral blood supplied the PBMCs. Worth noting for this clonotype: Its antigen remains unknown.

Study-level points and caveats: Blood also contained most expanded thyroid clonotypes above 0.001.

The CDR3 regions of TCR beta were amplified from RNA transcripts. TCR CDR3 underwent first-round RT-PCR with the HTBI primer set. One entry per CDR3 protein results from TCRdb running MiXCR on the multiplex PCR reads. Found here are fewer than 450,000 distinct CDR3 sequences, 17% of them singletons; the top ten hold 34%. Per the germline V gene, CDR1 is LNHNV and CDR2 is YYDKDF (reference sequence). This CDR3 has 13 amino acids. Trimming removed 2 bases from V and 10 bases from J, with 12 bases in between. The V and J genes are TRBV15 and TRBJ1-5; D remains ambiguous. The clonotype was recovered from a woman aged 25 to 39 with Graves' hyperthyroidism that later progressed to Graves' ophthalmopathy. Sequenced input: blood. The CDR3 DNA reads as TGTGCCACCAGCAGAATTATGATGGATCCCCAGCATTTT. It yields the protein CATSRIMMDPQHF. The full variable domain, completed using reference TRBV15 and TRBJ1-5, is DAMVIQNPRYQVTQFGKPVTLSCSQTLNHNVMYWYQQKSSQAPKLLFHYYDKDFNNEADTPDNFQSRRPNTSFCFLDIRSPGLGDTAMYLCATSRIMMDPQHFGDGTRLSIL.